This T cell receptor (beta chain) appears in the sequencing data of a study of CXCR3-negative and CXCR3-positive naive CD8 T cells. Germline assignment: CDR1 MNHEY and CDR2 SVGEGT. The CDR3 is made up of 14 amino acids. All TRB cDNA libraries came from 5' RACE performed with UMI labels. TCRdb reanalyzed the 5' RACE reads, giving one entry per CDR3 protein sequence and no DNA. The table for this sample gives 20,000 to 30,000 distinct CDR3 sequences. Among CD8+ T cells, naive ones were CD45RO-CCR7+CD27+CD95-. The sequence derives from a human donor in good health. Some clones in this sample may be carry-over from other donors' samples. The chain uses TRBV6-2 or TRBV6-3 and TRBJ2-3; lacking DNA, the TRBD2 call made by TCRdb goes unchecked. Input material: naive CXCR3- CD8+ T cells from blood. Indicated subset: CD45RO-CCR7+CD27+CD95- naive CD8+ T cells lacking CXCR3 (TNR3-). Here the CDR3 reads CASRTGLAVDTQYF.